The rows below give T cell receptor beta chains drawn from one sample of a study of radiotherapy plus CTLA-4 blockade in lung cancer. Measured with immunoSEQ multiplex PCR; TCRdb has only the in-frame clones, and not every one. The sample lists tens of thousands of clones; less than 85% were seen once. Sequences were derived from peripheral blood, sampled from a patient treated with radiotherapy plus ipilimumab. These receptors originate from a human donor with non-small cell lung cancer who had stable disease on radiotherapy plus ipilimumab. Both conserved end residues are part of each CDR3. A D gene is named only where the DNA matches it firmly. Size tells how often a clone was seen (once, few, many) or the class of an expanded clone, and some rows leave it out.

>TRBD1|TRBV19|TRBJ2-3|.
CASSPGQSTDTQYF
TGTGCCAGTAGCCCGGGACAGAGCACAGATACGCAGTATTTT
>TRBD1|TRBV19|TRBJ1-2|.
CASSIVGTENYGYTF
TGTGCCAGTAGTATAGTTGGGACAGAGAACTATGGCTACACCTTC
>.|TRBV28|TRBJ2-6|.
CASSLRGSGANVLTF
TGTGCCAGCAGTTTACGGGGGTCTGGGGCCAACGTCCTGACTTTC
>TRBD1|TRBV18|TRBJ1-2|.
CASSWDRAANYGYTF
TGTGCCAGCTCATGGGACAGGGCAGCTAACTATGGCTACACCTTC
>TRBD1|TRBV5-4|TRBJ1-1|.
CASSPGQEVQKAFF
TGTGCCAGCAGCCCGGGACAGGAAGTCCAAAAAGCTTTCTTT
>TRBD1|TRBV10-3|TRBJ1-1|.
CAISPNTGAGGTEAFF
TGTGCCATCAGTCCGAACACAGGGGCCGGGGGCACTGAAGCTTTCTTT
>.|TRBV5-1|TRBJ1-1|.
CASSAQGTEAFF
TGCGCCAGCAGCGCCCAGGGGACTGAAGCTTTCTTT
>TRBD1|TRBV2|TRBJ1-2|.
CASSENDRGSAGYTF
TGTGCCAGCAGTGAAAACGACAGGGGTAGTGCTGGCTACACCTTC
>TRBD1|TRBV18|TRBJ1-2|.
CASSNQGGAVRNYGYTF
TGTGCCAGCTCAAACCAAGGGGGCGCGGTGAGGAACTATGGCTACACCTTC
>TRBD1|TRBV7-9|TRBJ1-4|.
CASSQNTGTGDEKLFF
TGCGCCAGCAGCCAAAACACCGGGACAGGGGATGAAAAACTGTTTTTT
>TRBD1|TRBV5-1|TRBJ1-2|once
CASSLAPGQGIYGYTF
TGCGCCAGCAGCTTGGCCCCGGGACAGGGTATCTATGGCTACACCTTC
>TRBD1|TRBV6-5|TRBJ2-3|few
CASSSAAGGKDTQYF
TGTGCCAGCTCGAGTGCGGCAGGGGGCAAAGATACGCAGTATTTT
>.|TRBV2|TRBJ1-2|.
CASSERQGTLRNYGYTF
TGTGCCAGCAGTGAGCGTCAGGGGACCCTCCGAAACTATGGCTACACCTTC
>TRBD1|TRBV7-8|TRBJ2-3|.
CASSLPLGTGASTDTQYF
TGTGCCAGCAGCTTACCCCTGGGAACAGGGGCTAGCACAGATACGCAGTATTTT
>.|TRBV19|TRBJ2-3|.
CASSPGLSTDTQYF
TGTGCCAGTAGCCCAGGGCTAAGCACAGATACGCAGTATTTT
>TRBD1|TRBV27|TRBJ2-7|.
CASSLRVTGFEQYF
TGTGCCAGCAGTTTGAGGGTGACAGGGTTTGAGCAGTACTTC
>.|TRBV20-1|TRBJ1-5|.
CSAASDQPQHF
TGCAGTGCCGCTTCGGATCAGCCCCAGCATTTT
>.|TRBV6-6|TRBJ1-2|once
CASSYPTGVYGYTF
TGTGCCAGCAGTTACCCGACCGGCGTCTATGGCTACACCTTC
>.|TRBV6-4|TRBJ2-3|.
CASRDSGAPDTQYF
TGTGCCAGCAGAGACTCGGGGGCCCCAGATACGCAGTATTTT
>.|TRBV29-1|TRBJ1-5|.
CSVGAGSNQPQHF
TGCAGCGTTGGGGCAGGTAGCAATCAGCCCCAGCATTTT
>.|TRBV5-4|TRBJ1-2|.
CASSFPNTHGYTF
TGTGCCAGCAGCTTCCCGAATACACATGGCTACACCTTC
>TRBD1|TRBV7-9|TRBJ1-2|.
CASSSGGRNGYTF
TGTGCCAGCAGCTCAGGGGGGAGGAATGGCTACACCTTC
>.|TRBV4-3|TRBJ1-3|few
CASSLTGSGNTIYF
TGCGCCAGCAGCTTAACAGGGTCTGGAAACACCATATATTTT
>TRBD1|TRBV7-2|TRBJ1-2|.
CASSPRQGDRGGYTF
TGTGCCAGCAGCCCTCGACAGGGTGATCGGGGTGGCTACACCTTC
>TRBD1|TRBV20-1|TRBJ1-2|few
CSAGTDYGYTF
TGCAGTGCTGGGACAGACTATGGCTACACCTTC
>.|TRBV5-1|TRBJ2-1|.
CASSLEGSSYNEQFF
TGCGCCAGCAGCTTGGAAGGGAGCTCCTACAATGAGCAGTTCTTC
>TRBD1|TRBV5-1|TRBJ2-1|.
CASSLFDRANVNEQFF
TGCGCCAGCAGCTTGTTTGACAGGGCAAATGTCAATGAGCAGTTCTTC
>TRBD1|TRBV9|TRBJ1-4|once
CASRTGNEKLFF
TGTGCCAGCAGGACAGGGAATGAAAAACTGTTTTTT
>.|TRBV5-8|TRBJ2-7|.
CASSPRGGSYEQYF
TGTGCCAGCAGCCCTCGGGGCGGGTCCTACGAGCAGTACTTC
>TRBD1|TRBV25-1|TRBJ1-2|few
CASSAGQGYGYTF
TGTGCCAGCAGTGCGGGACAGGGCTATGGCTACACCTTC
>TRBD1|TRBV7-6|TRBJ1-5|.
CASSSRQGAQPQHF
TGTGCCAGCAGCTCCCGACAGGGGGCTCAGCCCCAGCATTTT
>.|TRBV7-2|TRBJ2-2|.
CASCGTQNTGELFF
TGTGCCAGCTGCGGGACACAGAACACCGGGGAGCTGTTTTTT
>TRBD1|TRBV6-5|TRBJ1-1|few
CASNNRGRTEAFF
TGTGCCAGCAACAACAGGGGGCGAACTGAAGCTTTCTTT
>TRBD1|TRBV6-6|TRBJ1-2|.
CASSSQGADGYTF
TGTGCCAGCAGTTCCCAGGGGGCTGATGGCTACACCTTC
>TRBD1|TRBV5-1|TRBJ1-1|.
CASSFGTGGRNTEAFF
TGCGCCAGCAGCTTTGGGACAGGGGGCCGGAACACTGAAGCTTTCTTT
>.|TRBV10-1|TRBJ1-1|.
CASSGPTPWGTEAFF
TGCGCCAGCAGTGGGCCGACACCTTGGGGCACTGAAGCTTTCTTT
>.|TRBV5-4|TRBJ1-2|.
CASSQGGGRRYGYTF
TGTGCCAGCAGCCAAGGGGGGGGGCGAAGATATGGCTACACCTTC
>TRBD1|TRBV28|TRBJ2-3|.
CASRQGSTDTQYF
TGTGCCAGCAGACAGGGGAGCACAGATACGCAGTATTTT
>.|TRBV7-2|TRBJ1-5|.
CASSLDSSVSNQPQHF
TGTGCCAGCAGCTTAGATTCGAGTGTTAGCAATCAGCCCCAGCATTTT
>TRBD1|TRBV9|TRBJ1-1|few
CASSSRQGPMNTEAFF
TGTGCCAGCAGCTCCCGACAGGGCCCCATGAACACTGAAGCTTTCTTT
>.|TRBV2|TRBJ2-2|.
CASRGVQGTGELFF
TGTGCCAGCAGGGGGGTTCAGGGCACCGGGGAGCTGTTTTTT
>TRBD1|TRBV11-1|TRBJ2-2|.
CASSPQGQGAGELFF
TGTGCCAGCAGCCCTCAGGGACAGGGGGCCGGGGAGCTGTTTTTT
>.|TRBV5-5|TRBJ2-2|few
CASSLVWQKTGELFF
TGTGCCAGCAGCTTGGTTTGGCAAAAAACCGGGGAGCTGTTTTTT
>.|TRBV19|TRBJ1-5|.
CATLGGVRGNQPQHF
TGTGCCACCTTGGGGGGGGTCCGAGGCAATCAGCCCCAGCATTTT
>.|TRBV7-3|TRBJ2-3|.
CASSLRGSTDTQYF
TGTGCCAGCAGCTTACGCGGTAGCACAGATACGCAGTATTTT
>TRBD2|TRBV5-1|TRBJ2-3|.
CASSMGLAGGRSTDTQYF
TGCGCCAGCAGCATGGGGCTAGCGGGGGGGCGAAGCACAGATACGCAGTATTTT
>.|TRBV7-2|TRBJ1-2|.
CASSSSRGQNYGYTF
TGTGCCAGCAGCTCATCCCGGGGGCAGAACTATGGCTACACCTTC
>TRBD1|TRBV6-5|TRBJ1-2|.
CASSAYQTGNYGYTF
TGTGCCAGCAGTGCATATCAGACAGGGAACTATGGCTACACCTTC